Presented here are 25 T cell receptor beta chains from one specimen sequenced in a study of blood T cell repertoires in COVID-19. Sequencing was performed with immunoSEQ multiplex PCR; in TCRdb, only in-frame clones are kept and a portion is missing. The table has approximately 74,000 clones, 85% to 90% seen once; the top ten hold 1.9%. The sequencing sample was made of peripheral blood. The receptors shown here come from a woman older than 75 with active or convalescent COVID-19.

The chain combines TRBV19 with TRBJ1-5; 7 nucleotides align to TRBD1. Germline V gene data show CDR1 as LNHDA and CDR2 as SQIVND (reference sequence). CDR3 size: 16 residues. J gave up 0 bases and V 4 bases, and 6 bases lay outside the gene matches. CDR3 sequence reads: CASSTYRGHSNQPQHF. Here the CDR3 DNA reads TGTGCCAGTAGTACTTACAGGGGACATAGCAATCAGCCCCAGCATTTT. Based on the CDR3 plus reference TRBV19 and TRBJ1-5, the full variable domain is DGGITQSPKYLFRKEGQNVTLSCEQNLNHDAMYWYRQDPGQGLRLIYYSQIVNDFQKGDIAEGYSVSREKKESFPLTVTSAQKNPTAFYLCASSTYRGHSNQPQHFGDGTRLSIL.

The chain carries TRBV6-2 or TRBV6-3 and TRBJ1-5; 9 nucleotides agree with TRBD1. The CDR3 runs 17 residues. V was clipped by 5 bases and J by 0 bases; unmatched bases: 8. The germline V gene encodes CDR1 MNHEY and CDR2 SVGEGT. CDR3 nucleotide sequence: TGTGCCAGCAGTCACCGGGACAGGGCTTATAGCAATCAGCCCCAGCATTTT. It yields the protein CASSHRDRAYSNQPQHF.

This chain joins TRBV7-9 and TRBJ1-5; TRBD1 aligns across 11 bases. Germline loops: CDR1 SEHNR, CDR2 FQNEAQ (reference sequence). The junction had 11 bases not matched to a gene; V was cut back by 4 bases and J by 6 bases. The CDR3 sequence is 17 residues long. The CDR3 DNA follows: TGTGCCAGCAGCTCAGGGGGACAGGGGGATTATGGTCAGCCCCAGCATTTT. This translates into CASSSGGQGDYGQPQHF. Based on the CDR3 plus reference TRBV7-9 and TRBJ1-5, the full variable domain is DTGVSQNPRHKITKRGQNVTFRCDPISEHNRLYWYRQTLGQGPEFLTYFQNEAQLEKSRLLSDRFSAERPKGSFSTLEIQRTEQGDSAMYLCASSSGGQGDYGQPQHFGDGTRLSIL.

J is TRBJ1-2 and V is TRBV7-9, with TRBD1 matching 7 bases. V gave up 5 bases and J gave up 2 bases; unmatched junction bases: 5. Germline-derived CDR1 and CDR2 are SEHNR and FQNEAQ (reference sequence). CDR3 length: 14 amino acids. CDR3 nucleotides: TGTGCCAGCAGCCCTCGAGGGGGCAACTATGGCTACACCTTC. The encoded protein is CASSPRGGNYGYTF.

The CDR3 region has the DNA TGTGCCAGCAGTTACGGGACATTGGAAGCTTTCTTT. Its protein is CASSYGTLEAFF. The genes are TRBV6-2 or TRBV6-3 and TRBJ1-1, with D tentatively TRBD1 (6 bases). V lost 2 bases and J 8 bases, leaving 9 bases between the germline ends. This CDR3 is 12 amino acids long. Germline values: CDR1 MNHEY, CDR2 SVGEGT.

This clone was observed a handful of times. The chain employs TRBV6-1 and TRBJ2-5, with 9 bases fitting TRBD1. The V and J ends lost 3 bases and 3 bases, in that order; junction bases with no gene match: 5. Per the germline V gene, CDR1 is MNHNS and CDR2 is SASEGT. This CDR3 contains 15 residues. The CDR3, as DNA: TGTGCCAGCAGTGACCGACAGGGGGTGGAAGAGACCCAGTACTTC. Protein: CASSDRQGVEETQYF.

The CDR3 DNA reads TGTGCCAGCAGTAATACTGCCGGGACAGGGAACACTGAAGCTTTCTTT. Amino acid sequence: CASSNTAGTGNTEAFF. The chain combines TRBV7-6 with TRBJ1-1; 8 nucleotides agree with TRBD1. V dropped 6 bases and J dropped 1; count of bases not matched to a gene: 10. Looked up from germline, CDR1 is SGHVS and CDR2 is FNYEAQ. The CDR3 sequence is 16 residues long. The variable domain in full, completed from reference TRBV7-6 and TRBJ1-1, reads GAGVSQSPRYKVTKRGQDVALRCDPISGHVSLYWYRQALGQGPEFLTYFNYEAQQDKSGLPNDRFSAERPEGSISTLTIQRTEQRDSAMYRCASSNTAGTGNTEAFFGQGTRLTVV.

The CDR3 DNA follows: TGTGCCAGTAGTATAAGGGACAGGGGGGAGGGTCAGCCCCAGCATTTT. This sequence encodes CASSIRDRGEGQPQHF. The rearrangement joins TRBV19 to TRBJ1-5; TRBD1 aligns across 11 bases. The length of the CDR3 is 16 residues. Trimming took 2 bases from V and 6 from J; bases not matched to a gene: 6. Per the germline V gene, CDR1 is LNHDA and CDR2 is SQIVND (reference sequence).

The chain joins TRBV15 to TRBJ2-2; tentatively, D is TRBD1 (6 bases). V was trimmed by 5 bases and J by 0 bases, leaving 10 bases between them. CDR1 is LNHNV and CDR2 is YYDKDF in the germline V gene (reference sequence). The CDR3 extends over 15 amino acids. CDR3 bases: TGTGCCACCAGCTTGTCAGGGGCGAACACCGGGGAGCTGTTTTTT. Its protein product is CATSLSGANTGELFF.

The J gene is TRBJ2-5, the V gene TRBV11-2, with D perhaps TRBD1 (6 bases). The CDR3 sequence is 16 residues long. Trimming left V 3 bases short and J 5 bases short, with 19 bases between. The germline V gene has CDR1 SGHAT and CDR2 FQNNGV. The CDR3 protein is CASSLGYGQKTETQYF. The CDR3, as DNA: TGTGCCAGCAGCTTGGGATACGGACAGAAGACGGAGACCCAGTACTTC.

This clone was detected a few times. This rearrangement joins TRBV7-2 to TRBJ1-6; no clear D. This CDR3 is built from 14 residues. Germline CDR1 SGHTA, CDR2 FQGNSA. V gave up 1 base and J gave up 5 bases, with 6 bases separating them. The CDR3 sequence is CASSLVADNSPLHF. CDR3 DNA: TGTGCCAGCAGCTTAGTGGCAGATAATTCACCCCTCCACTTT. The full variable domain, with the rest looked up from reference TRBV7-2 and TRBJ1-6, is GAGVSQSPSNKVTEKGKDVELRCDPISGHTALYWYRQSLGQGLEFLIYFQGNSAPDKSGLPSDRFSAERTGGSVSTLTIQRTQQEDSAVYLCASSLVADNSPLHFGNGTRLTVT.

J is TRBJ1-5 and V is TRBV7-8, with unresolved D. The V end was cut by 2 bases, the J end by 5 bases, with 4 bases between. Germline CDR1 is SGHVS and CDR2 is FQNEAQ. There are 12 residues in the CDR3. The CDR3 DNA reads TGTGCCAGCAGCTTACGGGATCAGCCCCAGCATTTT. Protein product: CASSLRDQPQHF. Full variable domain (outside the CDR3, taken from reference TRBV7-8 and TRBJ1-5): GAGVSQSPRYKVAKRGQDVALRCDPISGHVSLFWYQQALGQGPEFLTYFQNEAQLDKSGLPSDRFFAERPEGSVSTLKIQRTQQEDSAVYLCASSLRDQPQHFGDGTRLSIL.

J is TRBJ1-2 and V is TRBV7-2, with D unresolved. CDR3 length: 13 amino acids. Per the germline V gene, CDR1 is SGHTA and CDR2 is FQGNSA. The V end lost 1 base, the J end lost 2 bases, and 5 bases lay between the germline ends. The CDR3 DNA reads as TGTGCCAGCAGCTTAGGCAGGAACTATGGCTACACCTTC. It specifies CASSLGRNYGYTF.

The gene calls are TRBV9 and TRBJ2-1, with 8 positions matching TRBD2. Trimming removed 0 bases from V and 7 bases from J; junction bases left unmatched: 3. CDR3 length: 14 amino acids. CDR1 and CDR2 from the germline V gene are SGDLS and YYNGEE. The CDR3 protein is CASSVAVAGNEQFF. As DNA, the CDR3 is TGTGCCAGCAGCGTAGCAGTAGCGGGAAATGAGCAGTTCTTC.

The rearrangement uses TRBV18 and TRBJ2-3; 10 positions agree with TRBD1. CDR1 and CDR2 from the germline V gene are KGHSH and LQKENI. This CDR3 region has 16 residues. V was clipped by 3 bases and J by 6 bases; unmatched bases: 9. The CDR3 sequence is CASSPQRQGAGDTQYF. The CDR3 region has the DNA TGTGCCAGCTCACCGCAGCGACAGGGGGCTGGGGATACGCAGTATTTT. Variable domain in full (rest from reference TRBV18 and TRBJ2-3): NAGVMQNPRHLVRRRGQEARLRCSPMKGHSHVYWYRQLPEEGLKFMVYLQKENIIDESGMPKERFSAEFPKEGPSILRIQQVVRGDSAAYFCASSPQRQGAGDTQYFGPGTRLTVL.

This CDR3 reads CASSYGTDSSYEQYF. As DNA, the CDR3 is TGTGCCAGCAGCTATGGGACAGATTCTTCCTACGAGCAGTACTTC. J is TRBJ2-7 and V is TRBV11-2; 7 bases align to TRBD1. V gave up 4 bases and J gave up 1 base; unmatched junction bases: 7. Germline CDR1 is SGHAT and CDR2 is FQNNGV. There are 15 residues in the CDR3.

V is TRBV7-3 and J is TRBJ2-7, with D tentatively TRBD2 (5 bases). The CDR3 length is 13 residues. V was pared by 5 bases and J by 1 base, with 9 bases between. Germline-derived CDR1 and CDR2 are SGHTA and FQGTGA. The CDR3 bases are TGTGCCAGCAGCCCCCGGGGATCCTACGAGCAGTACTTC. It specifies CASSPRGSYEQYF.

This sequence joins TRBV5-4 and TRBJ2-1; 7 bases fit TRBD1. The CDR3 has 15 residues. Germline V lookup: CDR1 SGHNT, CDR2 YYREEE (reference sequence). The V gene end was trimmed by 0 bases and the J gene end by 8 bases; junction bases not matched to a gene: 8. CDR3 bases: TGTGCCAGCAGCTTGGCAACGACAGGGAACCATGAGCAGTTCTTC. This codes for CASSLATTGNHEQFF.

About this clone: One end of the junction varies from germline; a read error may be responsible. This sequence joins TRBV2 and TRBJ2-5; TRBD2 aligns across 10 bases. The germline V gene encodes CDR1 SNHLY and CDR2 FYNNEI. The CDR3 has 14 residues. CDR3 sequence: CASERGGDHETQYF. The DNA for the CDR3 is TGTGCCAGTGAGCGGGGGGGCGACCACGAGACCCAGTACTTC.

In its sample, this clone was seen a few times. This chain uses TRBV6-2 or TRBV6-3 with TRBJ1-5, with D possibly matching TRBD1 (6 bases). V lost 0 bases, J lost 0 bases, and 9 bases lay in between. CDR1 and CDR2 (germline): MNHEY, SVGEGT. There are 16 residues in the CDR3. CDR3 sequence (DNA): TGTGCCAGCAGTTACTCACAGGGATATAGCAATCAGCCCCAGCATTTT. Translation gives CASSYSQGYSNQPQHF.

The V and J genes are TRBV5-1 and TRBJ2-5; 10 nucleotides match TRBD1. The CDR3 consists of 15 residues. The ends lost 3 bases at V and 2 bases at J; junction bases unmatched: 4. The germline V gene encodes CDR1 SGHRS and CDR2 YFSETQ. The CDR3 loop reads CASSSGTGDQETQYF. The CDR3 bases are TGCGCCAGCAGCTCCGGGACAGGGGATCAAGAGACCCAGTACTTC.

The gene calls are TRBV27 and TRBJ2-6; 7 bases are shared with TRBD1. This CDR3 contains 17 residues. V shed 6 bases, J shed 0 bases, and the junction held 8 bases outside the gene matches. In germline, CDR1 is MNHEY, CDR2 SMNVEV (reference sequence). CDR3 sequence (DNA): TGTGCCAGCAGACCTAGCCGGACAGGCTCTGGGGCCAACGTCCTGACTTTC. This gives the protein CASRPSRTGSGANVLTF.

This chain joins TRBV3-1 (or the pseudogene TRBV3-2) and TRBJ2-7; D is unclear. V dropped 3 bases and J dropped 2 bases, with 8 bases sitting between them. Germline V CDR1 and CDR2: LGHDT, YNNKEL (reference sequence). CDR3 length: 13 amino acids. Here the CDR3 reads CASSHWRPYEQYF. DNA of the CDR3: TGTGCCAGCAGCCACTGGCGGCCCTACGAGCAGTACTTC.

V is TRBV7-2 and J is TRBJ2-3; D is unresolved. V lost 1 base and J lost 2, with 4 bases in between. Per the germline V gene, CDR1 is SGHTA and CDR2 is FQGNSA. The CDR3 is made up of 13 amino acids. The DNA for the CDR3 is TGTGCCAGCAGCTTAGACTTCACAGATACGCAGTATTTT. It is translated as CASSLDFTDTQYF.

The count of this clone is one. J is TRBJ2-5 and V is TRBV6-5; 7 bases map to TRBD1. V shed 4 bases, J shed 5 bases, and the junction held 4 bases outside the gene matches. This CDR3 is built from 13 residues. Germline lookup yields CDR1 MNHEY and CDR2 SVGAGI. The chain's CDR3 is CASSSLTGETQYF. CDR3 DNA: TGTGCCAGCAGTTCCCTGACAGGGGAGACCCAGTACTTC.